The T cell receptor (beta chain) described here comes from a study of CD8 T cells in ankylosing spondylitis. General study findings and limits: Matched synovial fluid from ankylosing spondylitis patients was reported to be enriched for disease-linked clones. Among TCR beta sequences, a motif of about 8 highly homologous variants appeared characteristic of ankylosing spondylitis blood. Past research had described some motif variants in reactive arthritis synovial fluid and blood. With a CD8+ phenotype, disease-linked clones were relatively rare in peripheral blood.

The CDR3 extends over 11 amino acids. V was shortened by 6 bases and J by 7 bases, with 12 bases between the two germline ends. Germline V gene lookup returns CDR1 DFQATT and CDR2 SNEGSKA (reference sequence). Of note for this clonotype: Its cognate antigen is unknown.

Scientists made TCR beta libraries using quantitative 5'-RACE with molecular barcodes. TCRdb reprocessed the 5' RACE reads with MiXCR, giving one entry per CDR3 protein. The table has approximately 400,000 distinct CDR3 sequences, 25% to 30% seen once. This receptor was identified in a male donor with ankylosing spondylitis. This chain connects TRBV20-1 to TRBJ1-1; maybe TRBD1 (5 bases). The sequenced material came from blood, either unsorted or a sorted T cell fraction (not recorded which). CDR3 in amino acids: CSAGEGNEAFF. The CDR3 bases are TGCAGTGCGGGGGAGGGGAATGAAGCTTTCTTT.